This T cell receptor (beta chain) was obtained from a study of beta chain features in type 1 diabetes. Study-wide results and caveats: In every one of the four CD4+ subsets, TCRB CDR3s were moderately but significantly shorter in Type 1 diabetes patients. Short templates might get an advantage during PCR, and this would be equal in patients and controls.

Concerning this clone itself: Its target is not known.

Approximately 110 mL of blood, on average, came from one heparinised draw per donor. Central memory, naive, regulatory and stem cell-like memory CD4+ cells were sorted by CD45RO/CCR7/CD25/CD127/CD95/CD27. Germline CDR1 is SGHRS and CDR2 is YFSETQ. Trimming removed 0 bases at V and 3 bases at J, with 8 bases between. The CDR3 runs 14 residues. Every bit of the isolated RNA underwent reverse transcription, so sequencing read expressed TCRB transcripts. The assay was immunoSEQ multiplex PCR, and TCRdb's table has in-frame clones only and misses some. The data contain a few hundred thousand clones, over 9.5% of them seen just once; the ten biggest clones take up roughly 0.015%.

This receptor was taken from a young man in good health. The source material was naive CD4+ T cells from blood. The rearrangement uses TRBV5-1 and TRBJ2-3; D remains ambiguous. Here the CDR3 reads CASSLAFETDTQYF. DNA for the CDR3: TGCGCCAGCAGCTTGGCCTTTGAGACAGATACGCAGTATTTT.